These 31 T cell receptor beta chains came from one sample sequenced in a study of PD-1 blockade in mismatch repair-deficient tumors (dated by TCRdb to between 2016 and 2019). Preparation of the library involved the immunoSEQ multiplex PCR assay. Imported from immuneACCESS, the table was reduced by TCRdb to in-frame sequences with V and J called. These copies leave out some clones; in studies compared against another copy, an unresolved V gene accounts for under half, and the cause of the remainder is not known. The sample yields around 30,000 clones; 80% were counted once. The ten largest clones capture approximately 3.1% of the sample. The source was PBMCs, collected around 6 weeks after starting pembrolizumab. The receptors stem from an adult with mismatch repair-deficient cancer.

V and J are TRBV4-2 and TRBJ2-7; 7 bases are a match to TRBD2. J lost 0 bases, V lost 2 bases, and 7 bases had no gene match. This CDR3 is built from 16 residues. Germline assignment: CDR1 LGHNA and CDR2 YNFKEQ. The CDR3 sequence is CASSQKPSGSSYEQYF. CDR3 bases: TGTGCCAGCAGCCAAAAGCCTAGCGGAAGCTCCTACGAGCAGTACTTC.

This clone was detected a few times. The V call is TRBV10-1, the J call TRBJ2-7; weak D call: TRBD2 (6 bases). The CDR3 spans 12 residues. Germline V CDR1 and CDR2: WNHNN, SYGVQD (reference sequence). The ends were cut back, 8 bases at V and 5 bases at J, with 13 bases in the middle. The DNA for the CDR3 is TGCGCCAGCTGGGACTCCGAGGACGAGCAGTACTTC. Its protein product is CASWDSEDEQYF.

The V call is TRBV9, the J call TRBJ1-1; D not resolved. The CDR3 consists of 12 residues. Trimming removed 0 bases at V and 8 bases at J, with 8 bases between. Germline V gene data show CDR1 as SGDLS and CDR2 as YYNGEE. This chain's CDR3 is CASSVERGEAFF. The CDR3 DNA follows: TGTGCCAGCAGCGTAGAACGGGGAGAAGCTTTCTTT.

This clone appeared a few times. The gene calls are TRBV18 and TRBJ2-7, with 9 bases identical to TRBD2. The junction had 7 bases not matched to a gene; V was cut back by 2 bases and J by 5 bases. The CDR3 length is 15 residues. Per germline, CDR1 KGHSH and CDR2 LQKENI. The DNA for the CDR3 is TGTGCCAGCTCACCAGGCCTAGCGGGAAGCAACGAGCAGTACTTC. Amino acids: CASSPGLAGSNEQYF.

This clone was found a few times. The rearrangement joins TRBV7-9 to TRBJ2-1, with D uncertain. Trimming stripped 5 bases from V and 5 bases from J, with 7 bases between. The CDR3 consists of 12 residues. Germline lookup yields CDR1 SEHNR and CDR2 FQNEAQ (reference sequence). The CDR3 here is CASSPTHNEQFF. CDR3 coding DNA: TGTGCCAGCAGCCCTACCCACAATGAGCAGTTCTTC. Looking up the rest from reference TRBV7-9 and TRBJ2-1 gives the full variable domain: DTGVSQNPRHKITKRGQNVTFRCDPISEHNRLYWYRQTLGQGPEFLTYFQNEAQLEKSRLLSDRFSAERPKGSFSTLEIQRTEQGDSAMYLCASSPTHNEQFFGPGTRLTVL.

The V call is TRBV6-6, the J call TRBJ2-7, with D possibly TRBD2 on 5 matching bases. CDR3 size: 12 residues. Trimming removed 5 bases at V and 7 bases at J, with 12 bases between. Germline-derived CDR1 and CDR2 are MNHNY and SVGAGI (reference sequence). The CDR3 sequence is CASSKTDFEQYF. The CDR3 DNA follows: TGTGCCAGCAGTAAGACGGACTTTGAGCAGTACTTC.

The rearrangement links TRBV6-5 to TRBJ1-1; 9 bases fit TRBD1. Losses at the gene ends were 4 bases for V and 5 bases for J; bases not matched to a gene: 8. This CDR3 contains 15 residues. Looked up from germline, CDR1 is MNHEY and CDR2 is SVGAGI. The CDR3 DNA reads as TGTGCCAGCAGTTTCTTCGGGACAGGGAGGACTGAAGCTTTCTTT. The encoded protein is CASSFFGTGRTEAFF.

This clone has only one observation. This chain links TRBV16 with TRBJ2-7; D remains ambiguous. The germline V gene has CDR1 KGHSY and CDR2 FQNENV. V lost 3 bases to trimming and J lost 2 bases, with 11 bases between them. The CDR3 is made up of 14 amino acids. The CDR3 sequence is CASSHTDPAYEQYF. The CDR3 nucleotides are TGTGCCAGCAGCCATACCGATCCAGCCTACGAGCAGTACTTC.

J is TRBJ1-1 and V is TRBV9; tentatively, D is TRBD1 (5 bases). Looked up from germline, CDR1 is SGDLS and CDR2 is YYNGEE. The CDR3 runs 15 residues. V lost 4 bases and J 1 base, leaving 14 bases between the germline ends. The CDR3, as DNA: TGTGCCAGCAGCCAATTTCCGACAGCGAACACTGAAGCTTTCTTT. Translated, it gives CASSQFPTANTEAFF.

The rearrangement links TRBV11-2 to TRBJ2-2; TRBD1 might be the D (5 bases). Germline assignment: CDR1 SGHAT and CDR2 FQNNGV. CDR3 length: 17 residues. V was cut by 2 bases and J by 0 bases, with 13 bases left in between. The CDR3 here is CASSLLSGRSNTGELFF. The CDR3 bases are TGTGCCAGCAGCTTATTATCAGGGCGATCGAACACCGGGGAGCTGTTTTTT.

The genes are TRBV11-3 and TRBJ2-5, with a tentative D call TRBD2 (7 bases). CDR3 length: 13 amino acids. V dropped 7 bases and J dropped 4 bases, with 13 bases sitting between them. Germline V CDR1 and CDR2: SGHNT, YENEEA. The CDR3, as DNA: TGTGCCAGCAATAGGGGGGAGGGAGAGACCCAGTACTTC. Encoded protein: CASNRGEGETQYF.

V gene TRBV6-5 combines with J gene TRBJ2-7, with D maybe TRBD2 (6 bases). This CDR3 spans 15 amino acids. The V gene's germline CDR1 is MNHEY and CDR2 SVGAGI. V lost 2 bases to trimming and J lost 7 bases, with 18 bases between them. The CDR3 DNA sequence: TGTGCCAGCAGTTACGCCGCGGGACTGGGAAAAGAGCAGTACTTC. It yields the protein CASSYAAGLGKEQYF.

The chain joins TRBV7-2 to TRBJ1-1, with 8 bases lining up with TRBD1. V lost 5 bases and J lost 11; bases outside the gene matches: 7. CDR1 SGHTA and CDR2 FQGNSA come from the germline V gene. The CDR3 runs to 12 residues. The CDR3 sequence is CASSPAGGEAFF. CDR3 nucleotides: TGTGCCAGCAGCCCGGCAGGGGGCGAGGCTTTCTTT. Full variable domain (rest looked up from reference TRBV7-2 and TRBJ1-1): GAGVSQSPSNKVTEKGKDVELRCDPISGHTALYWYRQSLGQGLEFLIYFQGNSAPDKSGLPSDRFSAERTGGSVSTLTIQRTQQEDSAVYLCASSPAGGEAFFGQGTRLTVV.

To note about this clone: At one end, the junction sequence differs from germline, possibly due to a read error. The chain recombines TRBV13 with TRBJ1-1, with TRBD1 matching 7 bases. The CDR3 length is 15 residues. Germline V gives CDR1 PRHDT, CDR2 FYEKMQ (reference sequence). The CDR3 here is CASSLGGASDTEAFF. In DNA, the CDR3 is TGTGCCAGCAGCCTAGGGGGCGCCTCGGACACTGAAGCTTTCTTT.

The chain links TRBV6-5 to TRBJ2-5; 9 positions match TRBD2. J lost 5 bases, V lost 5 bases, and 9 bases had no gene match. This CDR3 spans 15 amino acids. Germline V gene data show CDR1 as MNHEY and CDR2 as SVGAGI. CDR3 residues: CASSPSSGSWETQYF. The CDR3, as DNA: TGTGCCAGCAGTCCGAGTAGCGGGAGCTGGGAGACCCAGTACTTC.

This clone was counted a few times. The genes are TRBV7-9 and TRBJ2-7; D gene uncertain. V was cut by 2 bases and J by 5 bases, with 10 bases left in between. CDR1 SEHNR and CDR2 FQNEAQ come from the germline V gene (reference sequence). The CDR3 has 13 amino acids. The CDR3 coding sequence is TGTGCCAGCAGCTTAACCCCAGGTGACGAGCAGTACTTC. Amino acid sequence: CASSLTPGDEQYF.

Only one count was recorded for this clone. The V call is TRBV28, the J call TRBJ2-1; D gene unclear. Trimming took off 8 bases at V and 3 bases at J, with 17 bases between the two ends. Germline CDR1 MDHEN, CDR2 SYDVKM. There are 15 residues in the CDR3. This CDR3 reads CASAKLPGGYNEQFF. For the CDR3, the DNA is TGTGCCAGCGCCAAGCTCCCCGGCGGCTACAATGAGCAGTTCTTC.

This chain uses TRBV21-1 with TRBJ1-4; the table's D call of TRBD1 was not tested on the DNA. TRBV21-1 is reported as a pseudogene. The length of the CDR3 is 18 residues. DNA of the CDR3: TGTGCCAGCAACCCCGGGACAGGCACAGTTGCAACTAATGAAAAACTGTTTTTT. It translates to CASNPGTGTVATNEKLFF.

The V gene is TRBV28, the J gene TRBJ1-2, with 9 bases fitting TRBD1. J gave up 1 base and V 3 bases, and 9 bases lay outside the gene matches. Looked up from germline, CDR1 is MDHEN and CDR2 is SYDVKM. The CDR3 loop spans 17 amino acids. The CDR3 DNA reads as TGTGCCAGCAGTTTCCCCGGACAGGGGACCTTTAACTATGGCTACACCTTC. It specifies CASSFPGQGTFNYGYTF.

DNA for the CDR3: TGTGCCAGCAGTTTATTAGAGGGGGCCCATGAGCAGTTCTTC. It translates to CASSLLEGAHEQFF. J is TRBJ2-1 and V is TRBV28; 7 nucleotides match TRBD1. The CDR3 has 14 residues. Germline CDR1 and CDR2: MDHEN and SYDVKM. V trimming: 1 base; J trimming: 8 bases; junction bases outside the gene matches: 5.

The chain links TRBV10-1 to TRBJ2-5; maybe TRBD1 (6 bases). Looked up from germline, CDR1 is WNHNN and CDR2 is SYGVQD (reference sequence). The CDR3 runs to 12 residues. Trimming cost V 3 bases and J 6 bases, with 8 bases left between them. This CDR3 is CASSDRGQTQYF. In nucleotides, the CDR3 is TGCGCCAGCAGTGACAGGGGCCAGACCCAGTACTTC.

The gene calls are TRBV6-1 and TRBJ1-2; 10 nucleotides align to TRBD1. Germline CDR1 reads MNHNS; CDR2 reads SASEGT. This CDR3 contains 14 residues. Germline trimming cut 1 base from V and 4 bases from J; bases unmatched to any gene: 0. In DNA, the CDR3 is TGTGCCAGCAGTGAAGGGACAGGGGGCTATGGCTACACCTTC. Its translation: CASSEGTGGYGYTF.

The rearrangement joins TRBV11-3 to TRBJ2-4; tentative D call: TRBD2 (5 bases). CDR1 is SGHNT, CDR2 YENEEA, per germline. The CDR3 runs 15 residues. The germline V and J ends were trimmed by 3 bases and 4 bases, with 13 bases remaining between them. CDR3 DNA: TGTGCCAGCAGCTTTAACGCGGACTCTAAAAACATTCAGTACTTC. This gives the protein CASSFNADSKNIQYF.

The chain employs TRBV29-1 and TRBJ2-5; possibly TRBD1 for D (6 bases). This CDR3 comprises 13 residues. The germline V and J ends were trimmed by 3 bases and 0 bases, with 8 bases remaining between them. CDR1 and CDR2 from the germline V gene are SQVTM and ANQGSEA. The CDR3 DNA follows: TGCAGCGTTGAGGGACAATACCAAGAGACCCAGTACTTC. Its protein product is CSVEGQYQETQYF.

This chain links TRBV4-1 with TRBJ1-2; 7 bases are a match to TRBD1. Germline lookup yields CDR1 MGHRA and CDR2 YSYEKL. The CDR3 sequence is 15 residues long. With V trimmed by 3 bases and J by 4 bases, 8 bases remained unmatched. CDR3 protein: CASSQIRDSIYGYTF. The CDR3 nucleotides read TGCGCCAGCAGCCAGATCAGGGACAGTATCTATGGCTACACCTTC.

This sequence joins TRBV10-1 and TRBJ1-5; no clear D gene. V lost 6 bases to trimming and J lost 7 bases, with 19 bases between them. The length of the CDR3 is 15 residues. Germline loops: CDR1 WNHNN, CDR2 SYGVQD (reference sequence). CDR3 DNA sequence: TGCGCCAGCAGGCGGAGAGGTGGGTATAGACAGCCCCAGCATTTT. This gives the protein CASRRRGGYRQPQHF.

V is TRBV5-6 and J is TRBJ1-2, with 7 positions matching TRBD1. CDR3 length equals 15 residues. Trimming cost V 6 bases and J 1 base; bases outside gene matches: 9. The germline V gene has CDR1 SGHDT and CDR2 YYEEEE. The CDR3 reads CASNIQGTHNYGYTF. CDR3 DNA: TGTGCCAGCAACATACAGGGGACCCATAACTATGGCTACACCTTC.

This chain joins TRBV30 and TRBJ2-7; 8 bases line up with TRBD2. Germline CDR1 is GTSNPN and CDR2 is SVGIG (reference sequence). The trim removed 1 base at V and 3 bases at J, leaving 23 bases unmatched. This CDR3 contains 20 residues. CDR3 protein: CAWSGPRNVAGRNVGYEQYF. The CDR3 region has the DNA TGTGCCTGGAGTGGCCCTAGGAATGTAGCGGGGAGGAACGTTGGCTACGAGCAGTACTTC.

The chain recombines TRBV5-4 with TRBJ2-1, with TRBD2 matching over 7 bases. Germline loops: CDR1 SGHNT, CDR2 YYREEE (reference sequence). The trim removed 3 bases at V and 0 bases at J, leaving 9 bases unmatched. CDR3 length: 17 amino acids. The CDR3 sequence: CASSSPASGPSYNEQFF. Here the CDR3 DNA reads TGTGCCAGCAGCTCCCCGGCTAGCGGTCCCTCCTACAATGAGCAGTTCTTC.

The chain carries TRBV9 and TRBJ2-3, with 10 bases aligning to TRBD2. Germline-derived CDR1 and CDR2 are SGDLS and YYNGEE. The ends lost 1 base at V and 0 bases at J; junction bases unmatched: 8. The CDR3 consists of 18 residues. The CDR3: CASSVRVGLADSTDTQYF. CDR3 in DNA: TGTGCCAGCAGCGTAAGAGTAGGACTAGCGGATAGCACAGATACGCAGTATTTT.

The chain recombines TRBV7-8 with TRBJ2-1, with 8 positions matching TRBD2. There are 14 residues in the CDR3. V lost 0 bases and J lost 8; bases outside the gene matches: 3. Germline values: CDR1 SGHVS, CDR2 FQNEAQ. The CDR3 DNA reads TGTGCCAGCAGCTTAGCACTAGCGGTCGATGAGCAGTTCTTC. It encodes CASSLALAVDEQFF.